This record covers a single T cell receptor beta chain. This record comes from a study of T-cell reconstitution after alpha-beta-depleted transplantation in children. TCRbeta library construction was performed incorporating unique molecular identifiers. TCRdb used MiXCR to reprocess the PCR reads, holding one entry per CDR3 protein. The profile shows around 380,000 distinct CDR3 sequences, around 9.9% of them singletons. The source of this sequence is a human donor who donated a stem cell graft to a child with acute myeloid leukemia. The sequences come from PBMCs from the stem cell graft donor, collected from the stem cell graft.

CDR3 in amino acids: CATSRESWGTSTDTQYF. The CDR3 DNA is TGTGCCACCAGCAGAGAATCGTGGGGGACTAGCACAGATACGCAGTATTTT. The chain joins TRBV15 to TRBJ2-3; D may be TRBD2 (6 bases). Germline V gene data show CDR1 as LNHNV and CDR2 as YYDKDF (reference sequence). The ends were cut back, 0 bases at V and 0 bases at J, with 13 bases in the middle. CDR3 length: 17 amino acids.